This entry concerns a single T cell receptor beta chain. Its antigen is unknown. TCRdb's table, derived via immunoSEQ multiplex PCR, lists solely in-frame clones and lacks some. The sample includes roughly 180,000 clones, 70% to 85% of them seen just once. Germline CDR1 is MNHNY and CDR2 is SVGAGI (reference sequence). V was trimmed by 2 bases and J by 4 bases, leaving 5 bases between them. This CDR3 region has 13 residues. This entry belongs to a study of cytotoxic CD8 clonotypes in ibrutinib-treated CLL. Findings and limits, study-wide: Clonality went up at ibrutinib response and then declined back toward baseline at progression. Clonotypes that were public were uncommon, and they contracted or stayed stable on treatment. Sampling times, which were not matched between the groups, differed between sustained-remission patients and progressing patients.

J is TRBJ2-2 and V is TRBV6-6; D is possibly TRBD2 (5 bases). This receptor was taken from a human donor with chronic lymphocytic leukemia. The source material was PBMCs, sampled after 24 months of ibrutinib treatment. The CDR3 protein is CASSYEGTGELFF. CDR3 DNA: TGTGCCAGCAGTTACGAGGGCACCGGGGAGCTGTTTTTT.